The source of this T cell receptor (beta chain) is a study of T cell changes during pregnancy in multiple sclerosis. TCRdb's copy holds only in-frame clones and misses some; the assay was immunoSEQ multiplex PCR. The data contain tens of thousands of clones, nearly 95% of them singletons. V was cut by 5 bases and J by 8 bases, with 14 bases left in between. CDR1 is SGHNT, CDR2 YYREEE, per germline (reference sequence). CDR3 length: 13 residues. The material was CD4+ T cells from peripheral blood mononuclear cells, obtained in the first trimester of pregnancy. This receptor was obtained from a female donor with multiple sclerosis, enrolled in a pregnancy study. This chain connects TRBV5-4 to TRBJ2-1, with D maybe TRBD2 (5 bases). The CDR3 bases are TGTGCCAGCAGGGGAGTGGGAGTCGATGAGCAGTTCTTC. This encodes CASRGVGVDEQFF.